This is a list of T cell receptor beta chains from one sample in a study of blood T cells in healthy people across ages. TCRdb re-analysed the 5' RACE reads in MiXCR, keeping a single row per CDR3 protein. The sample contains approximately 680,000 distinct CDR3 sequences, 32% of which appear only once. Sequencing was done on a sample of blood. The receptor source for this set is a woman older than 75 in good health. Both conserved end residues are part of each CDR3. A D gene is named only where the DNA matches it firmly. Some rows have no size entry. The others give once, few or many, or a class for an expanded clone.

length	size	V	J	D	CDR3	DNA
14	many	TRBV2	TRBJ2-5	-	CASRMSRVGETQYF	TGTGCCAGCAGAATGAGCAGGGTGGGAGAGACCCAGTACTTC
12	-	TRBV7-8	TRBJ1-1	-	CASSSGDPEAFF	TGTGCCAGCAGCTCGGGGGACCCCGAAGCTTTCTTT
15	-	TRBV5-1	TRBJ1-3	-	CASTPEFGGGNTIYF	TGCGCCAGCACGCCCGAGTTTGGGGGTGGAAACACCATATATTTT
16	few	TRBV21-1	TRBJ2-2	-	CASSTRDRANTGELFF	TGTGCCAGCAGCACTCGGGACAGAGCGAACACCGGGGAGCTGTTTTTT
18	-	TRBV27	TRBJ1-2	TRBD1	CASSLTGTGGAGAYGYTF	TGTGCCAGCAGTTTAACCGGGACAGGGGGCGCAGGGGCCTATGGCTACACCTTC
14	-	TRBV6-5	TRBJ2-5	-	CASTPGRLQETQYF	TGTGCCAGCACCCCGGGCAGATTGCAAGAGACCCAGTACTTC
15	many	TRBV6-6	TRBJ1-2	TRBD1	CASSQPDRDNYGYTF	TGTGCCAGCAGTCAACCAGACAGGGATAACTATGGCTACACCTTC
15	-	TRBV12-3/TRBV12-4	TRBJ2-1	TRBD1	CASSHYRGPYNEQFF	TGTGCCAGCAGTCATTACAGGGGCCCTTACAATGAGCAGTTCTTC
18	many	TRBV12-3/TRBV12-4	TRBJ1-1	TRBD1	CASSLAVGQGARNTEAFF	TGTGCCAGCAGTTTAGCGGTCGGTCAGGGGGCGCGTAACACTGAAGCTTTCTTT
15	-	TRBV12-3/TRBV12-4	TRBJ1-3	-	CATGRAGPSGNTIYF	TGTGCCACTGGACGCGCAGGGCCCTCTGGAAACACCATATATTTT
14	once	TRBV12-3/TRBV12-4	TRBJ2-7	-	CASSLGQESYEQYF	TGTGCCAGCAGTTTAGGACAGGAGTCCTACGAGCAGTACTTC
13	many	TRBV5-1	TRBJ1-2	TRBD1	CASTEGANYGYTF	TGCGCCAGCACGGAGGGGGCAAACTATGGCTACACCTTC
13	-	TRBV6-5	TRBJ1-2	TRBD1	CASSLDRAFGYTF	TGTGCCAGCAGCCTTGACAGGGCGTTTGGCTACACCTTC
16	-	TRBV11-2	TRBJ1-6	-	CASSLDLEGFDSPLHF	TGTGCCAGCAGCTTAGATTTGGAAGGGTTCGATTCACCCCTCCACTTT
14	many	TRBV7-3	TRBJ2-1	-	CASSTQGGYNEQFF	TGTGCCAGCAGCACCCAGGGGGGGTACAATGAGCAGTTCTTC
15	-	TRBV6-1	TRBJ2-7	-	CASREYPGATYEQYF	TGTGCCAGCAGGGAATATCCAGGGGCTACCTACGAGCAGTACTTC
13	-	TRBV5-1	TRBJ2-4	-	CASSSGQTGIQYF	TGCGCCAGCAGCTCAGGCCAAACTGGCATTCAGTACTTC
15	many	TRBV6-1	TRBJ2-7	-	CASSEGGILFYEQYF	TGTGCCAGCAGTGAAGGGGGGATTCTATTTTACGAGCAGTACTTC
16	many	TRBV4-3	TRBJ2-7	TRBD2	CASSQAAGGPSYEQYF	TGCGCCAGCAGCCAGGCAGCGGGGGGCCCCTCCTACGAGCAGTACTTC
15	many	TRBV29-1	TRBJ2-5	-	CSALNPGGGGSAQYF	TGCAGCGCCCTTAATCCCGGAGGGGGAGGGTCGGCCCAGTACTTC
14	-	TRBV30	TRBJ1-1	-	CAWSRGQPNTEAFF	TGTGCCTGGAGTAGAGGACAGCCGAACACTGAAGCTTTCTTT
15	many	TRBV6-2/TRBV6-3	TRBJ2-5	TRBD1	CASSYEGGASETQYF	TGTGCCAGCAGTTACGAAGGGGGCGCATCAGAGACCCAGTACTTC
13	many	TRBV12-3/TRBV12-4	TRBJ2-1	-	CASSMTGFNEQFF	TGTGCCAGCAGCATGACTGGATTCAATGAGCAGTTCTTC
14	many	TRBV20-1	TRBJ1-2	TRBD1	CSAPWDRSSERYTF	TGCAGTGCCCCGTGGGACAGGTCTTCAGAGCGCTACACCTTC
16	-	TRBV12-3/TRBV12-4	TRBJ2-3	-	CASSSRDGARADTEYF	TGTGCCAGCAGCTCTCGGGACGGGGCTAGAGCAGATACGGAGTATTTT
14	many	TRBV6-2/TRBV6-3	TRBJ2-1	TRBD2	CASRAAGGRNEQFF	TGTGCCAGCAGGGCAGCGGGGGGGCGAAATGAGCAGTTCTTC
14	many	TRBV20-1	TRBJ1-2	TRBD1	CSARNTGDNYGYTF	TGCAGTGCTAGAAATACAGGGGACAACTATGGCTACACCTTC
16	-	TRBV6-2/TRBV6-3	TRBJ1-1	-	CASSHGGERVATEAFF	TGTGCCAGCAGTCATGGAGGAGAACGGGTGGCCACTGAAGCTTTCTTT
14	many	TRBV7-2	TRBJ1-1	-	CASSRDNLNTEAFF	TGTGCCAGCAGCCGGGACAACTTGAACACTGAAGCTTTCTTT
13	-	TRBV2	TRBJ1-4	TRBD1	CASIRQGNEKLFF	TGTGCCAGCATCCGACAGGGAAACGAAAAACTGTTTTTT
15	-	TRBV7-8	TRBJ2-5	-	CASSSDLWAQETQYF	TGTGCCAGCAGCTCGGACCTTTGGGCACAAGAGACCCAGTACTTC
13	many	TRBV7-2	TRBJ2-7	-	CASSSTAAYEQYF	TGTGCCAGCAGCTCTACAGCGGCCTACGAGCAGTACTTC
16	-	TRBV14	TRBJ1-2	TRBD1	CASSGGTGTSGYGYTF	TGTGCCAGCAGCGGCGGGACAGGGACTTCTGGGTATGGCTACACCTTC